The 3 T cell receptor beta chains reported below all come from one sample, sequenced in a study of immune heterogeneity within non-small cell lung tumors (dated by TCRdb to between 2018 and 2020). Sequencing was performed on a HiSeq X Ten. A multiplex PCR system amplified the TCR beta CDR3 region, with a first 10-cycle round using 32 V-gene forward and 13 J-gene reverse primers. TCRdb passed the public sequencing reads through fastp at Q25 and MiXCR, retaining productive beta sequences. Identical CDR3 proteins give one entry, which carries the most common genes and DNA. The sample table lists 3,500 to 4,500 distinct CDR3 sequences, around 25% of them with a count of one. The ten largest account for 9% to 15% of the sample. The TCR template was genomic DNA extracted from bulk tumor tissue, and approximately 650 ng of gDNA was amplified for each sample. During surgery, multiple biopsies were taken from each primary tumor, with sampling sites spaced as far apart as possible within the tumor mass. The study cohort was described as untreated and was composed of newly diagnosed NSCLC cases undergoing curative surgery.

The sequenced sample consisted of lung tumor tissue. The receptors were sampled from a man aged 55 to 69 with non-small cell lung cancer.

This clonotype is classed as medium-sized. This rearrangement joins TRBV7-3 to TRBJ2-2; TRBD1 matches 9 bases. The CDR3 is made up of 14 amino acids. V gave up 5 bases and J gave up 7 bases; unmatched junction bases: 5. Germline V lookup: CDR1 SGHTA, CDR2 FQGTGA. The CDR3 region is CASSRDRVNGELFF. Written as DNA, the CDR3 is TGTGCCAGCAGCCGGGACAGGGTGAACGGGGAGCTGTTTTTT.

This clonotype was seen only a few times. This rearrangement joins TRBV11-3 to TRBJ2-5; 8 positions agree with TRBD1. The V segment lost 5 bases and the J segment 4 bases; nucleotides outside the gene matches: 6. The germline CDR1 and CDR2 sequences are SGHNT and YENEEA. This CDR3 has 14 amino acids. The CDR3 loop is CASSIGQGGETQYF. The CDR3 coding sequence is TGTGCCAGCAGCATCGGACAGGGTGGAGAGACCCAGTACTTC. Supplemented by reference TRBV11-3 and TRBJ2-5, the full variable domain reads EAGVVQSPRYKIIEKKQPVAFWCNPISGHNTLYWYLQNLGQGPELLIRYENEEAVDDSQLPKDRFSAERLKGVDSTLKIQPAELGDSAVYLCASSIGQGGETQYFGPGTRLLVL.

V gene TRBV3-1 combines with J gene TRBJ1-1; D remains ambiguous. Germline CDR1 and CDR2: LGHDT and YNNKEL (reference sequence). V lost 1 base and J lost 4, with 10 bases in between. The CDR3 length is 14 residues. CDR3 protein: CASSQGAGSTEAFF. The CDR3, as DNA: TGTGCCAGCAGCCAAGGCGCCGGGAGCACTGAAGCTTTCTTT.